The sequence of this T cell receptor (beta chain) was determined in a study of Graves' ophthalmopathy and Graves' hyperthyroidism. Germline values: CDR1 DFQATT, CDR2 SNEGSKA (reference sequence). This CDR3 spans 14 amino acids. Trimming stripped 6 bases from V and 0 bases from J, with 12 bases between. Having ophthalmopathy, the donors showed moderate-to-severe activity, CAS ≥3 and NOSPECS ≥4, with disease lasting under 3 months. Isolation of PBMCs was performed using 10 ml of fresh peripheral blood. CDR3 regions of TCR beta were amplified from RNA transcripts. HTBI primers were employed in first-round RT-PCR, then a second-round multiplex PCR followed. MiXCR, run by TCRdb on the multiplex PCR reads, gives a single entry per CDR3 protein. Here the sample spans about 220,000 distinct CDR3 sequences, roughly 21% being singletons. This clonotype has a count of ten or more.

This TCR was recovered from a woman in her forties or fifties with Graves' ophthalmopathy. Sequenced input: peripheral blood. V gene TRBV20-1 combines with J gene TRBJ1-5; a weak D match, TRBD1 (6 bases). The CDR3 bases are TGCAGTGCATCTGGACAGCCTAGCAATCAGCCCCAGCATTTT. Its protein product is CSASGQPSNQPQHF.